The T cell receptor beta chain under discussion was sequenced for a study of T cells in Graves' hyperthyroidism and ophthalmopathy. RNA transcripts yielded amplified TCR beta CDR3 regions. Initially, a first-round RT-PCR of the TCR CDR3 employed the HTBI primer set. TCRdb reprocessed the multiplex PCR reads via MiXCR and lists one record per CDR3 protein. The table has around 570,000 distinct CDR3 sequences, about 20% seen once; the top ten hold about 50%. Lactation, pregnancy, other autoimmune disease or uncontrolled infection excluded patients. Sequenced sample: blood. This TCR derives from a man aged 40-55 years with Graves' ophthalmopathy.

CDR3 sequence reads: CASSQEAPISGNTIYF. The CDR3 DNA follows: TGCGCCAGCAGCCAAGAGGCGCCGATCTCTGGAAACACCATATATTTT. The rearrangement joins TRBV4-1 to TRBJ1-3, with no clear D. The germline CDR1 and CDR2 sequences are MGHRA and YSYEKL. V dropped 0 bases and J dropped 0 bases, with 9 bases sitting between them. The CDR3 loop spans 16 amino acids.